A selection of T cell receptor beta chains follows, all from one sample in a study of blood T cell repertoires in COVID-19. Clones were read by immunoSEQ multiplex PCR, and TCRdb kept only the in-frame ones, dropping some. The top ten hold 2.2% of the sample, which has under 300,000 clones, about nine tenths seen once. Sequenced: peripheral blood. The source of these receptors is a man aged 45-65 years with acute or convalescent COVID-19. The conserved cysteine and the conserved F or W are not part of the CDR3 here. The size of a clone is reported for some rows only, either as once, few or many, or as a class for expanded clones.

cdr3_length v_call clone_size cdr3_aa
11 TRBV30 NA AWSVSQYNEQF
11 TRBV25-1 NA ASMGAGPQPQH
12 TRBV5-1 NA ASSSRVDTGELF
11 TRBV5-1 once ASSLVPEYGYT
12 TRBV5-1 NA ASSLETGGETQY
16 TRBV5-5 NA ASSSSTGQGFYNSPLH
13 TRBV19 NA ASSRGQGIGAEQF
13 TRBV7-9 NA ASSQPQGKGNEQF
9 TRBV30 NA ALSTAYEQY
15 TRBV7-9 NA ASSRGGTGVVSGGYT
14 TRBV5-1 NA ASSLSTGSSGNTIY
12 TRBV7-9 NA ASRGGPGYETQY
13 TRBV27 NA ASSSSTGPNQPQH
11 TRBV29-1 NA SGGTVNTGELF
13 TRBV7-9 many ASSPQGGGLNTQY
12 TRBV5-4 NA ASSLGGDTGELF
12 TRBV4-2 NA ASSQISGGDEQY
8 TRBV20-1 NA SARDREAF
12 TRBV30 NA AWSAGYAAYGYT
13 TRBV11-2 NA ANRGLAANTGELF
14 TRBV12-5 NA ASGLVPGLSNQPQH
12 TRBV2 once ASNEGGVTGELF
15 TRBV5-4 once ASSLSREGFYNSPLH
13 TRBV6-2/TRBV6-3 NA ASSNRGPWDYEQY
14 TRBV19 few ASNAPGDQAKNIQY
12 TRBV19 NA ASSIDTSIGGYT
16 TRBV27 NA ASSPWVPGQNSNQPQH
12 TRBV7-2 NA ASSFYLGKETQY
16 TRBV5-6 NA ASSLQLAGAPRQETQY
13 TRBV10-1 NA ASSESLGLNTEAF
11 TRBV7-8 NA ASSGPGDSPLH
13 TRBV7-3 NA ASSSVGWSGDEQF
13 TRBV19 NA ASSRTGSGESIAF
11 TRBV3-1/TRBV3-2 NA ASTSDRVGGYT
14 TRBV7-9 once ASSLSTGRGSYGYT
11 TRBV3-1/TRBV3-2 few ASSQAGTYEQY
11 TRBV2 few ASKPRTYQPQH
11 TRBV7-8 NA ASSLSTGAEQY
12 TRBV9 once ASSVSRTPYGYT
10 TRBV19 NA ASSRVNQPQH
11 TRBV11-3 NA ASSSTQNTEAF
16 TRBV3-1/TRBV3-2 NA ASSQRRGGTSGQETQY